This T cell receptor (beta chain) derives from a study of a mutant IDH1 vaccine in newly diagnosed glioma. Looking at the study overall: Each patient was administered eight vaccinations, scheduled in weeks 1, 3, 5, 7, 11, 15, 19 and 23. Before enrollment, the patients had been treated with radiotherapy alone, temozolomide alone, or both together. Most of them had received both.

Worth noting for this clone: What it binds is not known.

CDR1 and CDR2 (germline): WSHSY, SAAADI. V lost 8 bases and J lost 2, with 11 bases in between. The CDR3 length is 13 residues. Time point defined: week 23, last vaccination. Vaccine doses each comprised 300 ug of mutant IDH1 20-mer peptide, with topical imiquimod. Donors had new IDH1-mutant astrocytomas of WHO grade 3 or 4 (ATRX-lost). Sequenced by immunoSEQ multiplex PCR; TCRdb stores in-frame clones only, minus some. The sample records 82,000 or so clones, around 85% being singletons. The chain has TRBV10-2 and TRBJ2-3; D gene ambiguous. This specimen was PBMCs, taken from a glioma patient whose treatment included an IDH1 peptide vaccine. The clonotype originates from a man younger than 40 with glioma. Some clones in this sample may be carry-over from other donors' samples. The chain's CDR3 is CASVPSHTDTQYF. The CDR3 DNA is TGCGCCAGCGTCCCCTCACACACAGATACGCAGTATTTT.